This T cell receptor beta chain originates from a study of response to subunit inactivated influenza vaccine. Whole-study results and caveats: There was a suggestion from the authors that each seasonal influenza vaccination recruits few new T cells.

Per the germline V gene, CDR1 is LGHNA and CDR2 is YSLEER. V lost 0 bases and J lost 12, with 12 bases in between. The CDR3 extends over 13 amino acids. The sample holds a few counts of this clonotype. No antigen is known for it. TCRdb used MiXCR to reprocess the RT-PCR reads, holding one entry per CDR3 protein. The table has under 800,000 distinct CDR3 sequences, approximately 15% seen once. This sequence was found in a man aged 45-65 years who received an inactivated influenza vaccine. V is TRBV4-3 and J is TRBJ2-1; no definite D call. Sample: PBMCs from blood, taken around 14 days before vaccination. CDR3 region: CASSQDRNFGQFF. CDR3 DNA sequence: TGCGCCAGCAGCCAAGATCGTAACTTTGGGCAGTTCTTC.